Below, 12 T cell receptor beta chains from the same sample are listed, as sequenced in a study of blood T cell repertoires in COVID-19. The protocol was immunoSEQ multiplex PCR, while the TCRdb copy is restricted to in-frame clones and leaves out a portion. The sample has around 230,000 clones; about nine tenths are singletons. The sequenced sample consisted of peripheral blood. These receptors were taken from a man in his sixties who had recovered from COVID-19.

The chain has TRBV5-4 and TRBJ2-3, with D perhaps matching TRBD2 (6 bases). From germline, CDR1 is SGHNT and CDR2 YYREEE (reference sequence). This CDR3 is built from 15 residues. Trimming left V 0 bases short and J 0 bases short, with 8 bases between. The CDR3 nucleotides are TGTGCCAGCAGCTTGGGTCTAGCGAGCACAGATACGCAGTATTTT. It specifies CASSLGLASTDTQYF. Looking up the rest from reference TRBV5-4 and TRBJ2-3 gives the full variable domain: ETGVTQSPTHLIKTRGQQVTLRCSSQSGHNTVSWYQQALGQGPQFIFQYYREEENGRGNFPPRFSGLQFPNYSSELNVNALELDDSALYLCASSLGLASTDTQYFGPGTRLTVL.

V is TRBV2 and J is TRBJ2-7; 10 nucleotides agree with TRBD1. CDR3 length equals 13 residues. Germline V gene sequence: CDR1 SNHLY, CDR2 FYNNEI. The J segment lost 7 bases and the V segment lost 6 bases, leaving 6 bases of the junction unmatched. CDR3 nucleotides: TGTGCCAGCAGAAGACAGGGGGCGAGTGAGCAGTACGTC. This gives the protein CASRRQGASEQYV.

This chain links TRBV18 with TRBJ2-1; D might be TRBD2 (6 bases). This CDR3 spans 14 amino acids. In germline, CDR1 is KGHSH, CDR2 LQKENI. The V end was cut by 0 bases, the J end by 9 bases, with 12 bases between. The CDR3 nucleotides are TGTGCCAGCTCACCACCGGGACTTTGGGGTGAGCAGTTCTTC. This encodes CASSPPGLWGEQFF.

This chain connects TRBV9 to TRBJ1-2, with D perhaps TRBD1 (6 bases). Germline CDR1 SGDLS, CDR2 YYNGEE. This CDR3 region has 15 residues. The germline V and J ends were trimmed by 4 bases and 4 bases, with 17 bases remaining between them. CDR3 residues: CASSPASDSPYGYTF. The CDR3 DNA reads as TGTGCCAGCAGCCCCGCTTCGGACAGCCCCTATGGCTACACCTTC.

The chain is built from TRBV7-2 and TRBJ2-3; D is uncertain. Trimming shortened V by 2 bases and J by 6 bases, and 9 bases separated the two germline ends. This CDR3 spans 13 amino acids. CDR1 is SGHTA, CDR2 FQGNSA, per germline. CDR3 coding DNA: TGTGCCAGCAGCTTAAGCGTGGCTGATACGCAGTATTTT. Its protein product is CASSLSVADTQYF.

The CDR3: CASSFWLAGGGDTQYF. CDR3 in DNA: TGTGCCAGCAGCTTTTGGCTAGCGGGGGGCGGGGATACGCAGTATTTT. This chain joins TRBV5-4 and TRBJ2-3; TRBD2 aligns across 11 bases. The CDR3 covers 16 residues. Germline assignment: CDR1 SGHNT and CDR2 YYREEE (reference sequence). V lost 2 bases and J lost 6; bases outside the gene matches: 8.

The chain has TRBV5-6 and TRBJ1-1, with a tentative D call TRBD1 (6 bases). V dropped 3 bases and J dropped 0 bases, with 9 bases sitting between them. The CDR3 is made up of 14 amino acids. The V gene's germline CDR1 is SGHDT and CDR2 YYEEEE. CDR3 DNA sequence: TGTGCCAGCAGCTCGGACAGTATGAACACTGAAGCTTTCTTT. This sequence encodes CASSSDSMNTEAFF.

This chain links TRBV6-5 with TRBJ1-4; no definite D call. This CDR3 spans 13 amino acids. The V gene lost 8 bases and the J gene lost 5 bases, with 12 bases spanning the gap. CDR1 is MNHEY and CDR2 is SVGAGI in the germline V gene. DNA for the CDR3: TGTGCCAGCGGGCTTACAGAGAATGAAAAACTGTTTTTT. This codes for CASGLTENEKLFF.

The chain employs TRBV5-1 and TRBJ1-2; possibly TRBD1 for D (6 bases). CDR1 and CDR2 (germline): SGHRS, YFSETQ. V was shortened by 1 base and J by 4 bases, with 11 bases between the two germline ends. The CDR3 runs to 14 residues. In nucleotides, the CDR3 is TGCGCCAGCAGCTTGAACAGGGATGGCTATGGCTACACCTTC. Encoded protein: CASSLNRDGYGYTF.

A note on this clone: The identical CDR3 is also encoded by other nucleotide sequences in the sample. This chain uses TRBV11-3 with TRBJ1-1; the D gene is possibly TRBD1 (5 bases). V dropped 4 bases and J dropped 1 base, with 7 bases sitting between them. Germline V gives CDR1 SGHNT, CDR2 YENEEA. This CDR3 comprises 13 residues. The CDR3 coding sequence is TGTGCCAGCAGCTCGCAGGGGAACACTGAAGCTTTCTTT. Amino acids: CASSSQGNTEAFF.

V and J are TRBV12-5 and TRBJ2-1; D perhaps matches TRBD2 (6 bases). CDR1 and CDR2 (germline): LGHNT, FRNRAP. Deletions cut 2 bases from V and 10 bases from J, with 9 bases between. The CDR3 length is 12 residues. CDR3 sequence: CASGLMRGEQFF. The DNA of the CDR3 is TGTGCTAGTGGTTTGATGCGGGGAGAGCAGTTCTTC.

V gene TRBV15 combines with J gene TRBJ2-7; 8 nucleotides agree with TRBD2. Per the germline V gene, CDR1 is LNHNV and CDR2 is YYDKDF (reference sequence). The CDR3 sequence is 15 residues long. The ends lost 4 bases at V and 5 bases at J; junction bases unmatched: 10. Here the CDR3 reads CATSKRGGLGDEQYV. The CDR3 region has the DNA TGTGCCACCAGCAAGCGCGGGGGGCTGGGAGACGAGCAGTACGTC.